The 3 T cell receptor beta chains listed next were all sequenced from one sample in a study of blood T cell repertoires in COVID-19. Here immunoSEQ multiplex PCR was the method, and the copy in TCRdb shows in-frame clones only, minus some. The sample has 400,000 to 500,000 clones; 80% to 90% are singletons. Sequences were obtained from peripheral blood. The receptors stem from a woman aged 25 to 39 with active or convalescent COVID-19.

The CDR3 coding sequence is TGTGCCACCAGCAGGAGGGAGGACCAGCAGTATTTT. This encodes CATSRREDQQYF. The gene calls are TRBV15 and TRBJ2-3; a possible D gene is TRBD2 (6 bases). Germline V gene lookup returns CDR1 LNHNV and CDR2 YYDKDF (reference sequence). The CDR3 loop spans 12 amino acids. The V and J ends lost 3 bases and 11 bases respectively, with 12 bases between them.

The count of this clone is one. The rearrangement links TRBV6-4 to TRBJ2-7, with D possibly TRBD1 on 5 matching bases. The V and J ends lost 3 bases and 8 bases respectively, with 11 bases between them. Germline V lookup: CDR1 MRHNA, CDR2 SNTAGT. The length of the CDR3 is 12 residues. Written as DNA, the CDR3 is TGTGCCAGCAGTGAAGGGCAGGGCCAGCAGTACTTC. Amino acid sequence: CASSEGQGQQYF.

This rearrangement joins TRBV10-1 to TRBJ2-3; 8 positions match TRBD2. Germline V gives CDR1 WNHNN, CDR2 SYGVQD (reference sequence). The V segment lost 5 bases and the J segment 4 bases; nucleotides outside the gene matches: 11. CDR3 length equals 16 residues. For the CDR3, the DNA is TGCGCCAGCAGTACCGGGACTAGGGGTAACCCAGATACGCAGTATTTT. It encodes CASSTGTRGNPDTQYF.